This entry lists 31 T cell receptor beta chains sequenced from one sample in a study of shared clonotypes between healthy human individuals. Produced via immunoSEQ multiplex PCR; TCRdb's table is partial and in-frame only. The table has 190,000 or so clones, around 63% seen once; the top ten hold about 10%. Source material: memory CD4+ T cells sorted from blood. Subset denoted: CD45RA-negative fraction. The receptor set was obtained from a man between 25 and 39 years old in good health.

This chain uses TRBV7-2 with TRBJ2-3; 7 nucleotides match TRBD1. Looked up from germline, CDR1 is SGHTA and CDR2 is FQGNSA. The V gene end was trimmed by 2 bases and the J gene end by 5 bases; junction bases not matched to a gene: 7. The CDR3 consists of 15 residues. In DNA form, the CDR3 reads TGTGCCAGCAGCTTACGTGAGAGGGGGCTAGATACGCAGTATTTT. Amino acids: CASSLRERGLDTQYF.

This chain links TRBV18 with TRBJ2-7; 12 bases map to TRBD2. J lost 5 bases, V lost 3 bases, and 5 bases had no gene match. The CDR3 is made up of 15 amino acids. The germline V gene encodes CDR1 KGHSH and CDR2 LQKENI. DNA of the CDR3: TGTGCCAGCTCACCTGCCACTAGCGGGAGGCACGAGCAGTACTTC. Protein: CASSPATSGRHEQYF.

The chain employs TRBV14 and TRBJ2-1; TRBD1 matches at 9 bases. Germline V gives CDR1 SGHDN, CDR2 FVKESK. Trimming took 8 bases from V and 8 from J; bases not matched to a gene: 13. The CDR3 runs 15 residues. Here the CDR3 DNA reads TGTGCCAGCGCGCCCCCGGGACAGGGTTATTATGAGCAGTTCTTC. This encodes CASAPPGQGYYEQFF. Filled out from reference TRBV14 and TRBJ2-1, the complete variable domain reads EAGVTQFPSHSVIEKGQTVTLRCDPISGHDNLYWYRRVMGKEIKFLLHFVKESKQDESGMPNNRFLAERTGGTYSTLKVQPAELEDSGVYFCASAPPGQGYYEQFFGPGTRLTVL.

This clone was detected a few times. CDR3: CASSDREETQYF. CDR3 in DNA: TGCGCCAGCAGCGACAGGGAAGAGACCCAGTACTTC. V and J are TRBV5-1 and TRBJ2-5; the match to TRBD1 covers 7 bases. CDR3 length: 12 residues. CDR1 is SGHRS and CDR2 is YFSETQ in the germline V gene. V lost 4 bases, J lost 3 bases, and 0 bases stayed unmatched.

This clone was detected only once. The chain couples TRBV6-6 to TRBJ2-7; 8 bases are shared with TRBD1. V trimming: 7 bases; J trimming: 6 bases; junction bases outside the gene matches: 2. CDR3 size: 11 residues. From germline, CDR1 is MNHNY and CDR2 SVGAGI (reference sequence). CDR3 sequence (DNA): TGTGCCAGCACCAGGGGGCTCGAGCAGTACTTC. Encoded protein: CASTRGLEQYF.

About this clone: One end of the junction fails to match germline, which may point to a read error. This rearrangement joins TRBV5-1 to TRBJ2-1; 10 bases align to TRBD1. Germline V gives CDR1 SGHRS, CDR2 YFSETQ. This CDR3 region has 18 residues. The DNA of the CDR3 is TGCGCCAGCAGCTGGGAGCCTGCGGGACAGGGGCTATACAGTGAGCAGTTCTTC. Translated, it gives CASSWEPAGQGLYSEQFF.

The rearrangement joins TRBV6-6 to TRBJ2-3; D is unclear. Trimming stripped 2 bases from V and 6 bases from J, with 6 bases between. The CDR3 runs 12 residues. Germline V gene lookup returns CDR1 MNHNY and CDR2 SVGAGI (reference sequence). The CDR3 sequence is CASSYGPDTQYF. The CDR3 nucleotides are TGTGCCAGCAGTTACGGGCCCGATACGCAGTATTTT.

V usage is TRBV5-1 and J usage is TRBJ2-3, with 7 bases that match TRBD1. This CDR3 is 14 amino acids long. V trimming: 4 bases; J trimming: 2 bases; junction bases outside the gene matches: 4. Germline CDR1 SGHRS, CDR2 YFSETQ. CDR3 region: CASSPGQLTDTQYF. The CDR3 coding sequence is TGCGCCAGCAGCCCGGGACAGCTCACAGATACGCAGTATTTT.

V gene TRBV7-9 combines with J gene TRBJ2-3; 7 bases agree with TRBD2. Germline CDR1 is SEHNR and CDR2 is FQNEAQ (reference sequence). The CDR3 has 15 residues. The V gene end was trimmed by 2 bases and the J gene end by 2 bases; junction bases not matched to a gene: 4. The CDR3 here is CASSLSSGYTDTQYF. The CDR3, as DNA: TGTGCCAGCAGCTTATCTAGCGGATACACAGATACGCAGTATTTT.

The DNA for the CDR3 is TGCGCCAGCAGCCGATACAGGGGGCTGGATAGTGGGGAGCTGTTTTTT. Its translation: CASSRYRGLDSGELFF. The chain links TRBV4-3 to TRBJ2-2; 9 bases align to TRBD1. The CDR3 sequence is 16 residues long. Germline CDR1 and CDR2: LGHNA and YSLEER. The junction had 11 bases not matched to a gene; V was cut back by 4 bases and J by 8 bases.

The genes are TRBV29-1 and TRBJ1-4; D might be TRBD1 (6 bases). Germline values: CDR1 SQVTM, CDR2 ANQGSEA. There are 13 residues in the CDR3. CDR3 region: CTAAGGLNEKLFF. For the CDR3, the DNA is TGCACCGCCGCGGGGGGGCTTAATGAAAAACTGTTTTTT. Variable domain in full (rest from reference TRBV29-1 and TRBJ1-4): SAVISQKPSRDICQRGTSLTIQCQVDSQVTMMFWYRQQPGQSLTLIATANQGSEATYESGFVIDKFPISRPNLTFSTLTVSNMSPEDSSIYLCTAAGGLNEKLFFGSGTQLSVL.

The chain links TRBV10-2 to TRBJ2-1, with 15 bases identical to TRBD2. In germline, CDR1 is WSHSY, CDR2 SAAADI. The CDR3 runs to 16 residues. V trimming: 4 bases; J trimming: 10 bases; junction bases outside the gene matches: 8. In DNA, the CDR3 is TGCGCCAGCAGTGGGACTAGCGGGAGGGAGAGGTGGGAGCAGTTCTTC. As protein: CASSGTSGRERWEQFF.

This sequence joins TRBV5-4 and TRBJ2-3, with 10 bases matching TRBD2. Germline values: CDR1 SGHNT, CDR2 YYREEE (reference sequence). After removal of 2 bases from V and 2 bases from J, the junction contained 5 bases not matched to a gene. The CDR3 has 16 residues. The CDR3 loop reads CASSLELAGTTDTQYF. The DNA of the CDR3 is TGTGCCAGCAGCTTAGAACTAGCGGGGACCACAGATACGCAGTATTTT.

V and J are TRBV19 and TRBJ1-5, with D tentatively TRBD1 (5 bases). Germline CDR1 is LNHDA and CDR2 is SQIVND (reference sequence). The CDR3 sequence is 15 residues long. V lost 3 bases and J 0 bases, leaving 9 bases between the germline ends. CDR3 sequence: CASSMGGLSNQPQHF. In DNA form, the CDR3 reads TGTGCCAGTAGTATGGGGGGACTTAGCAATCAGCCCCAGCATTTT. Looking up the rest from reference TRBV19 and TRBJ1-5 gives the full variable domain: DGGITQSPKYLFRKEGQNVTLSCEQNLNHDAMYWYRQDPGQGLRLIYYSQIVNDFQKGDIAEGYSVSREKKESFPLTVTSAQKNPTAFYLCASSMGGLSNQPQHFGDGTRLSIL.

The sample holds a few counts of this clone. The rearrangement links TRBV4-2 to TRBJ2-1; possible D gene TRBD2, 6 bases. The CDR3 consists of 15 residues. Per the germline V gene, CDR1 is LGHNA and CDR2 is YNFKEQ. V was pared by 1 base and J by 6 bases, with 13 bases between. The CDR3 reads CASSQGTGDSNEQFF. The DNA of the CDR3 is TGTGCCAGCAGCCAAGGGACGGGAGACTCCAATGAGCAGTTCTTC.

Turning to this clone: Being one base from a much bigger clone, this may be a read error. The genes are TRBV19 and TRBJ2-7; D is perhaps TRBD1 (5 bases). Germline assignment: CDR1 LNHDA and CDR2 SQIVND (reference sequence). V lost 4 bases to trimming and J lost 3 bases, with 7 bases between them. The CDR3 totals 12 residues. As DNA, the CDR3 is TGTGCCAGTAGTAGTGACAGCTACGAGCAGTACTTC. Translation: CASSSDSYEQYF.

Here the CDR3 DNA reads TGTGCCAGCAGCTCCCTCCGGGACTCACCGGGGGACGGGGAGCTGTTTTTT. This translates into CASSSLRDSPGDGELFF. This chain links TRBV28 with TRBJ2-2; D possibly corresponds to TRBD2 (6 bases). The V gene's germline CDR1 is MDHEN and CDR2 SYDVKM. This CDR3 has 17 amino acids. Trimming stripped 6 bases from V and 7 bases from J, with 24 bases between.

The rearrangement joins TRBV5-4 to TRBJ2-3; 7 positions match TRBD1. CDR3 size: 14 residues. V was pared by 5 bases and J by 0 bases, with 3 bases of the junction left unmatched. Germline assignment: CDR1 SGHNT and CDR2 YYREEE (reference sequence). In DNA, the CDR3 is TGTGCCAGCAGTCGACAGGGTAGCACAGATACGCAGTATTTT. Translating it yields CASSRQGSTDTQYF.

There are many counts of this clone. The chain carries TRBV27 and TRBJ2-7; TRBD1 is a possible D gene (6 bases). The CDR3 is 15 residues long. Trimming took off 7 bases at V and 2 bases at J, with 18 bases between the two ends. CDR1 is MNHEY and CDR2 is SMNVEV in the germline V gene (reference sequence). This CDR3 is CASTRMGAGTYEQYF. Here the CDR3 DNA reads TGTGCCAGCACTAGAATGGGGGCAGGGACCTACGAGCAGTACTTC.

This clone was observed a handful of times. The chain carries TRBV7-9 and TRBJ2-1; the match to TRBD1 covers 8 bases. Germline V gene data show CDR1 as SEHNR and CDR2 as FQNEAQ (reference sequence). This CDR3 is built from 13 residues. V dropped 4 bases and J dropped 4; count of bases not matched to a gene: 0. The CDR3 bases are TGTGCCAGCAGCTGGACAGGGTACAATGAGCAGTTCTTC. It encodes CASSWTGYNEQFF.

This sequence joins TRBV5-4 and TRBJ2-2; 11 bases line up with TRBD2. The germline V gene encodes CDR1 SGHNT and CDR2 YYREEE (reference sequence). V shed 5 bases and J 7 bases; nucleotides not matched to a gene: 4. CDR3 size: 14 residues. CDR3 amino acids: CASRLAGAGGELFF. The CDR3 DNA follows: TGTGCCAGCAGACTAGCGGGAGCTGGCGGGGAGCTGTTTTTT.

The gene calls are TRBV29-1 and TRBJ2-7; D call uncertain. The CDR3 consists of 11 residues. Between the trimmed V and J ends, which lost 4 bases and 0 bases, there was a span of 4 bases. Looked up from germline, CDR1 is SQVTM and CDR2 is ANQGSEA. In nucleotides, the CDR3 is TGCAGCGTTGTTAGCTCCTACGAGCAGTACTTC. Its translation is CSVVSSYEQYF.

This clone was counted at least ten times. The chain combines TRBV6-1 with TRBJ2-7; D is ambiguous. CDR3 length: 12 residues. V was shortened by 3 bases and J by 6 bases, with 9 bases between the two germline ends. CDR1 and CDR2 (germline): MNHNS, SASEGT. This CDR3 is CASSDGSVEQYF. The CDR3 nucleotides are TGTGCCAGCAGTGACGGCTCCGTCGAGCAGTACTTC.

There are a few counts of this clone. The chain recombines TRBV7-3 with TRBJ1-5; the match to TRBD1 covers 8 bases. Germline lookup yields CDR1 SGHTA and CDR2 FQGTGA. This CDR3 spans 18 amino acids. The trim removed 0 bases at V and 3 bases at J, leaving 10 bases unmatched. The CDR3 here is CASSLTQRQGWNNQPQHF. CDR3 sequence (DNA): TGTGCCAGCAGCTTAACTCAGAGACAGGGGTGGAACAATCAGCCCCAGCATTTT.

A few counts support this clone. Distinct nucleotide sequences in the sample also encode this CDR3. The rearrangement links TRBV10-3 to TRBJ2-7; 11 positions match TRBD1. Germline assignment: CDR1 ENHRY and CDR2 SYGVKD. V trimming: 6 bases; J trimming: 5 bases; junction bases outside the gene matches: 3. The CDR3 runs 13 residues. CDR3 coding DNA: TGTGCCATCAGGGGGACAGGGGGACACGAGCAGTACTTC. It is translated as CAIRGTGGHEQYF.

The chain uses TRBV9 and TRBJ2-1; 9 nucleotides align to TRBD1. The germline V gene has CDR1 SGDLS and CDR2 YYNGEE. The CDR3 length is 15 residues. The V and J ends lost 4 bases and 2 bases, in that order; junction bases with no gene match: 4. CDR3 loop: CASSLQGATYNEQFF. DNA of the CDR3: TGTGCCAGCAGCTTACAGGGGGCCACCTACAATGAGCAGTTCTTC.

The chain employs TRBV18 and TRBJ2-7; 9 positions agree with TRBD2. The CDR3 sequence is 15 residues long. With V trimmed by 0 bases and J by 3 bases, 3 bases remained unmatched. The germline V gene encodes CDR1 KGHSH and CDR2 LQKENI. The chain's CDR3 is CASSPPASGNYEQYF. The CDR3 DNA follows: TGTGCCAGCTCACCACCGGCTAGCGGGAACTACGAGCAGTACTTC. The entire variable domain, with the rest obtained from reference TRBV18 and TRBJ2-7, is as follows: NAGVMQNPRHLVRRRGQEARLRCSPMKGHSHVYWYRQLPEEGLKFMVYLQKENIIDESGMPKERFSAEFPKEGPSILRIQQVVRGDSAAYFCASSPPASGNYEQYFGPGTRLTVT.

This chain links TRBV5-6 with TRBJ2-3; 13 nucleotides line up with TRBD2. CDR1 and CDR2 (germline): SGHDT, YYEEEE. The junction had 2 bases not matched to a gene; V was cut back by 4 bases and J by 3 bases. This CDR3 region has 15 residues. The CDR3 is CASSLGLAGTDTQYF. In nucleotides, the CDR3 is TGTGCCAGCAGCCTGGGACTAGCGGGAACAGATACGCAGTATTTT.

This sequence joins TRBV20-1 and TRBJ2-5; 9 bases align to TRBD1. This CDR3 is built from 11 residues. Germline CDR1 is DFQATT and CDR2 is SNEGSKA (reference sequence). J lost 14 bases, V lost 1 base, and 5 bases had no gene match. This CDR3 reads CSARARDRAYF. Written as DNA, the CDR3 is TGCAGTGCTAGAGCCCGGGACAGGGCTTACTTC.

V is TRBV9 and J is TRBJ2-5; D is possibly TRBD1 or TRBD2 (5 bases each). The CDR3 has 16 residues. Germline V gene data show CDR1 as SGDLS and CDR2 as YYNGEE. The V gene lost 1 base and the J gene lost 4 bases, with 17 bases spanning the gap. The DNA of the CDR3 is TGTGCCAGCAGCGTATCAGAGGGACCCTTAGGAGAGACCCAGTACTTC. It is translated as CASSVSEGPLGETQYF.

DNA for the CDR3: TGTGCCAGTAAAAGCCGAGGAGCCGAGCAGTACTTC. This encodes CASKSRGAEQYF. The gene calls are TRBV7-9 and TRBJ2-7; D unclear. Per germline, CDR1 SEHNR and CDR2 FQNEAQ (reference sequence). This CDR3 spans 12 amino acids. The V end was cut by 9 bases, the J end by 6 bases, with 15 bases between.